This is a list of T cell receptor beta chains from one sample in a study of OX40 agonist ivuxolimab in advanced cancers. Profiled with immunoSEQ multiplex PCR; TCRdb holds only in-frame clones, not every one. The sample holds approximately 70,000 clones, around 82% seen once. The specimen was CD4+ or CD8+ T cells sorted from blood, collected in a trial of the OX40 agonist ivuxolimab. Receptor source: an adult with an advanced solid tumor such as melanoma, head and neck, liver or kidney cancer. Each CDR3 is given with its conserved first and last residue. Fields, in order: CDR3 protein, CDR3 DNA, D gene, V gene, J gene, clone size. The D gene is left open where the match is weak. Clone sizes are given selectively: once, few, many, or a class where the clone is expanded.

CASSRRDRGWYEQYF	TGTGCCAGCAGCCGTCGGGACAGGGGGTGGTACGAGCAGTACTTC	TRBD1	TRBV11-1	TRBJ2-7	-
CASSSRGGTYNEQFF	TGTGCCAGCAGCTCACGCGGGGGCACCTACAATGAGCAGTTCTTC	-	TRBV7-2	TRBJ2-1	-
CASSFMESTSGNTIYF	TGCGCCAGCAGCTTCATGGAGTCTACCTCTGGAAACACCATATATTTT	-	TRBV5-1	TRBJ1-3	once
CASSPGQGARFNEKLFF	TGTGCCAGCTCACCTGGGCAGGGGGCGCGTTTTAATGAAAAACTGTTTTTT	TRBD1	TRBV18	TRBJ1-4	-
CASSLATGGRVSPLHF	TGTGCCAGCAGCTTAGCTACAGGGGGTCGGGTTTCACCCCTCCACTTT	TRBD1	TRBV7-8	TRBJ1-6	-
CASSQDLVYEQYF	TGCGCCAGCAGCCAAGATCTAGTGTACGAGCAGTACTTC	-	TRBV4-3	TRBJ2-7	-
CASSRGGDSPLHF	TGTGCCAGCAGTAGGGGGGGGGACTCACCCCTCCACTTT	-	TRBV2	TRBJ1-6	-
CASSPTGSTRNTEAFF	TGCGCCAGCAGCCCGACAGGGAGTACACGGAACACTGAAGCTTTCTTT	TRBD1	TRBV5-1	TRBJ1-1	-
CAISGLIAGGFYEQFF	TGTGCCATCAGTGGCCTAATAGCGGGAGGCTTCTATGAGCAGTTCTTC	TRBD2	TRBV10-3	TRBJ2-1	once
CASSGSGHLYNEQFF	TGTGCCAGCAGCGGTAGCGGCCACCTCTACAATGAGCAGTTCTTC	-	TRBV11-3	TRBJ2-1	-
CASSLGPDRRKPDTQYF	TGTGCCAGCAGCTTGGGACCGGACAGGAGAAAACCAGATACGCAGTATTTT	TRBD1	TRBV5-4	TRBJ2-3	once
CASSQTGRSSTDTQYF	TGTGCCAGCAGTCAAACAGGTCGGTCTAGCACAGATACGCAGTATTTT	-	TRBV11-2	TRBJ2-3	-
CSVGVYSYEQYF	TGCAGCGTCGGGGTTTACTCCTACGAGCAGTACTTC	-	TRBV29-1	TRBJ2-7	once
CASSLPSGRTQYF	TGTGCCAGCAGCTTACCTTCTGGGAGGACCCAGTACTTC	-	TRBV7-2	TRBJ2-5	-
CASSLGGLGNTIYF	TGTGCCAGCAGTTTAGGGGGGCTCGGAAACACCATATATTTT	-	TRBV6-6	TRBJ1-3	-
CASRSGGTIDTQYF	TGTGCCAGCAGGTCCGGGGGCACCATAGATACGCAGTATTTT	-	TRBV25-1	TRBJ2-3	-
CASSFKGQGYGYTF	TGTGCCAGCAGCTTTAAGGGACAGGGTTATGGCTACACCTTC	TRBD1	TRBV7-2	TRBJ1-2	-
CASSSQGDTQYF	TGTGCCAGTAGTAGTCAGGGCGATACGCAGTATTTT	-	TRBV19	TRBJ2-3	-
CASSPDRVGGYTF	TGTGCCAGCAGTCCCGACAGGGTCGGGGGCTACACCTTC	TRBD1	TRBV27	TRBJ1-2	few
CASSPMGTGNTGELFF	TGCGCCAGCAGCCCCATGGGAACAGGGAACACCGGGGAGCTGTTTTTT	-	TRBV5-1	TRBJ2-2	-
CASSSTPRGSGNTIYF	TGTGCCAGCAGCTCCACTCCCAGGGGCTCTGGAAACACCATATATTTT	-	TRBV7-6	TRBJ1-3	-
CASSREPGSTEAFF	TGTGCCAGCAGCCGCGAGCCGGGGAGCACTGAAGCTTTCTTT	-	TRBV7-2	TRBJ1-1	medium-sized
CASRRRGGAHNEQFF	TGTGCCAGCAGGAGAAGAGGGGGCGCGCACAATGAGCAGTTCTTC	TRBD1	TRBV6-1	TRBJ2-1	-
CASSIGQPNTGELFF	TGTGCCAGCAGCATTGGACAGCCGAACACCGGGGAGCTGTTTTTT	-	TRBV5-4	TRBJ2-2	-
CASSLHSSTDTQYF	TGTGCCAGCAGCTTACACAGTAGCACAGATACGCAGTATTTT	-	TRBV7-3	TRBJ2-3	-
CASSPTGGVNTEAFF	TGTGCCAGCAGTCCTACAGGGGGAGTGAACACTGAAGCTTTCTTT	TRBD1	TRBV28	TRBJ1-1	-
CSVGGLAYNEQFF	TGCAGCGTTGGGGGCCTAGCCTACAATGAGCAGTTCTTC	-	TRBV29-1	TRBJ2-1	once
CASSLFSGYTF	TGTGCCAGCAGTTTATTCTCAGGCTACACCTTC	-	TRBV28	TRBJ1-2	-
CAVTGTGPGEQYF	TGTGCCGTTACCGGGACAGGGCCTGGCGAGCAGTACTTC	TRBD1	TRBV10-3	TRBJ2-7	few
CASRNLFSPTDTQYF	TGTGCCAGCAGGAACCTCTTTAGCCCTACAGATACGCAGTATTTT	-	TRBV27	TRBJ2-3	-
CASSQSHRGTDTQYF	TGCGCCAGCAGCCAATCCCACAGGGGCACAGATACGCAGTATTTT	-	TRBV4-1	TRBJ2-3	-
CASRMGLAAYNEQFF	TGTGCCAGCAGGATGGGACTAGCGGCATACAATGAGCAGTTCTTC	TRBD2	TRBV6-5	TRBJ2-1	-
CASSRESSYEQYF	TGCGCCAGCAGCCGGGAGAGCTCCTACGAGCAGTACTTC	-	TRBV5-1	TRBJ2-7	-